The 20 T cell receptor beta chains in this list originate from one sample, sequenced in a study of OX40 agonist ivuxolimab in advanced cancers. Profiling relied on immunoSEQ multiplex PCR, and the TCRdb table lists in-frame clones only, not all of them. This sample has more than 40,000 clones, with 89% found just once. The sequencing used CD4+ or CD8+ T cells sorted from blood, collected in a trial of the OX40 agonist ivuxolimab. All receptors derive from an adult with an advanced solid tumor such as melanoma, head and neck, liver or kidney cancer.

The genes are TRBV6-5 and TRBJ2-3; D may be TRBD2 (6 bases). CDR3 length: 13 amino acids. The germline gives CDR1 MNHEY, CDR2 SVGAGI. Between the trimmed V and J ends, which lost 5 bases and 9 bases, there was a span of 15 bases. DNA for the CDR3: TGTGCCAGCAGTCCGGACGGGAGACTGACGCAGTATTTT. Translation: CASSPDGRLTQYF.

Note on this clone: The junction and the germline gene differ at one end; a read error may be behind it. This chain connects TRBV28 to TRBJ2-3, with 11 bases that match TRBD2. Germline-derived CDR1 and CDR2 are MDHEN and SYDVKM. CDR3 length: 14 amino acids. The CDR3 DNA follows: TGTGCCAGCACTTTAGCGGGAGGGCCGGATACGCAGTATTTT. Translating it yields CASTLAGGPDTQYF.

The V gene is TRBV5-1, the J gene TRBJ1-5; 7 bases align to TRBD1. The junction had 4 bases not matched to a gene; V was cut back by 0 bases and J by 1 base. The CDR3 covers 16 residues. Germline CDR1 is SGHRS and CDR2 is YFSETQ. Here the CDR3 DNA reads TGCGCCAGCAGCTTGGGGGACAGTACGAGCAATCAGCCCCAGCATTTT. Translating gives CASSLGDSTSNQPQHF.

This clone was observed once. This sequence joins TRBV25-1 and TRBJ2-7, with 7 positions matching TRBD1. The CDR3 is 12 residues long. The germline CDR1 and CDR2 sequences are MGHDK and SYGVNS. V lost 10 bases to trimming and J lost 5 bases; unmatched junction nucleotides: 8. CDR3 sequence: CAKKQGPHEQYF. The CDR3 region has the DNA TGTGCCAAAAAACAGGGGCCCCACGAGCAGTACTTC.

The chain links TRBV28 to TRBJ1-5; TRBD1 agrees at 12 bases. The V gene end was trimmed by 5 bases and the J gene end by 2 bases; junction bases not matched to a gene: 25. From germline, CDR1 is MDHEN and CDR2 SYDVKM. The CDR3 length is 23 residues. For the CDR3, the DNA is TGTGCCAGCAGTCTAACGTATGTCCCGGGACAGGGGGCAGGGATTGTTGGCAATCAGCCCCAGCATTTT. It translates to CASSLTYVPGQGAGIVGNQPQHF.

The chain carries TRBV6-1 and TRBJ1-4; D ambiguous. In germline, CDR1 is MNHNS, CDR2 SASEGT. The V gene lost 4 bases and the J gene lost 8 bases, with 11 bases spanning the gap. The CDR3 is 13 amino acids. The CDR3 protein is CASSAHLDEKLFF. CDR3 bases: TGTGCCAGCAGTGCCCACTTAGACGAAAAACTGTTTTTT.

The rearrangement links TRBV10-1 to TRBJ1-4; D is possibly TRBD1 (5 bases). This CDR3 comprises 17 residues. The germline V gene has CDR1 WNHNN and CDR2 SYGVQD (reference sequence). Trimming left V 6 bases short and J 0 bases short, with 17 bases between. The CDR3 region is CASRQVGGAATNEKLFF. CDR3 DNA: TGCGCCAGCAGGCAGGTCGGGGGAGCCGCAACTAATGAAAAACTGTTTTTT.

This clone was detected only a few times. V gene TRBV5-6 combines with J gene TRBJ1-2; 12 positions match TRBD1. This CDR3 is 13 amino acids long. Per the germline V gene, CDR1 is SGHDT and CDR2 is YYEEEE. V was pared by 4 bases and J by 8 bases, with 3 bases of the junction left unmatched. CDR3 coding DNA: TGTGCCAGCAGCCAAGGGACAGGGGGCGGCTACACCTTC. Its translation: CASSQGTGGGYTF.

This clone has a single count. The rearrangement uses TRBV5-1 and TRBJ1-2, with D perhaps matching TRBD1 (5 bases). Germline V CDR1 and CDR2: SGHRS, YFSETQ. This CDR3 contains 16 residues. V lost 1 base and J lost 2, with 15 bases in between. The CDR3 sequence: CASSLRSRQPNYGYTF. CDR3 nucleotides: TGCGCCAGCAGCTTGCGCAGTCGACAGCCCAACTATGGCTACACCTTC.

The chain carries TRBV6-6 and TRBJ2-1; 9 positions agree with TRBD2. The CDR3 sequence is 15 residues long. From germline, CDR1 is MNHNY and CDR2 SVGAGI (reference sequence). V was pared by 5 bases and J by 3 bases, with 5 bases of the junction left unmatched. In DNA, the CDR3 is TGTGCCAGCAGTCAACTAGCGGGTCGCTACAATGAGCAGTTCTTC. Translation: CASSQLAGRYNEQFF.

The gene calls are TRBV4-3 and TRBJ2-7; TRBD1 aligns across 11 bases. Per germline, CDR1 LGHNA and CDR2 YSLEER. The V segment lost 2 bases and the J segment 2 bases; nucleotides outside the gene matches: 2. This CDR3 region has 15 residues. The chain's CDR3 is CASSQPGQGAYEQYF. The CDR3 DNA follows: TGCGCCAGCAGCCAACCGGGACAGGGGGCCTACGAGCAGTACTTC.

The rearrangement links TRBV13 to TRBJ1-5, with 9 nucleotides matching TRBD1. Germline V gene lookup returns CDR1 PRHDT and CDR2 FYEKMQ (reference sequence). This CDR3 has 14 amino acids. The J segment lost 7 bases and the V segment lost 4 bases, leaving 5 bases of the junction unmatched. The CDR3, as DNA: TGTGCCAGCAGCTCGGGACAGGGAGGACAGCCCCAGCATTTT. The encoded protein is CASSSGQGGQPQHF.

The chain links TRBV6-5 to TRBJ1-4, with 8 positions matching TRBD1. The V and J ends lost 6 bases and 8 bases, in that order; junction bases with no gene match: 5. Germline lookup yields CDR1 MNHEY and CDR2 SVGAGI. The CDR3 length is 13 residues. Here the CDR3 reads CASSRQGWEKLFF. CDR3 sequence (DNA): TGTGCCAGCAGCCGACAGGGGTGGGAAAAACTGTTTTTT.

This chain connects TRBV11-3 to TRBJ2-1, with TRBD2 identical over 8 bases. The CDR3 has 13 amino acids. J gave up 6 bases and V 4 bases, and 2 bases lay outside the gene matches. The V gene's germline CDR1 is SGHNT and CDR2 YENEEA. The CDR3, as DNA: TGTGCCAGCAGCTCACGGGGGGGCAATGAGCAGTTCTTC. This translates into CASSSRGGNEQFF.

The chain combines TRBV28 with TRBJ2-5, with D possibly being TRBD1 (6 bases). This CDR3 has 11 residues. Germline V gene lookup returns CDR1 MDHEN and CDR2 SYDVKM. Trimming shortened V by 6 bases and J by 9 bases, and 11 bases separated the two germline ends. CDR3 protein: CASSLGGPQYF. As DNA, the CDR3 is TGTGCCAGCAGCCTAGGGGGACCCCAGTACTTC.

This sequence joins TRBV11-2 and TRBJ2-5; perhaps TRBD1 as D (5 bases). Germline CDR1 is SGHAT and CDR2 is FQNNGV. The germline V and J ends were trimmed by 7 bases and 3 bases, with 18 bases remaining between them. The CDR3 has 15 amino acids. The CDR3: CASTRTSSGKETQYF. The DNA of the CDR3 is TGTGCCAGCACCCGGACGTCCTCAGGGAAAGAGACCCAGTACTTC.

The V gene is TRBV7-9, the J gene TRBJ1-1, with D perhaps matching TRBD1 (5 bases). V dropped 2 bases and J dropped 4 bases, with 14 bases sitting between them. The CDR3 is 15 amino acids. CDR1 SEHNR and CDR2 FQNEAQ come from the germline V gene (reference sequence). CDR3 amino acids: CASSLTGGSSTEAFF. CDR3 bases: TGTGCCAGCAGCTTAACAGGAGGGTCGAGCACTGAAGCTTTCTTT.

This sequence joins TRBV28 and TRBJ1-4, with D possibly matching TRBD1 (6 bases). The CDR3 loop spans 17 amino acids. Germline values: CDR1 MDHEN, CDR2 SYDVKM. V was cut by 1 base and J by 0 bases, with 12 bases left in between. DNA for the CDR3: TGTGCCAGCAGTTTATCGCCGGACAGACCAACTAATGAAAAACTGTTTTTT. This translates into CASSLSPDRPTNEKLFF.

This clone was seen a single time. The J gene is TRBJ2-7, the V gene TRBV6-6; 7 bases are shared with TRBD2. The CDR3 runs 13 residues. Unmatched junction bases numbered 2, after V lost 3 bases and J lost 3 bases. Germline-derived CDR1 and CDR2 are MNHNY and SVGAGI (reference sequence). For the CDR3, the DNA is TGTGCCAGCAGTTATGCGGGAGTCTACGAGCAGTACTTC. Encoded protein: CASSYAGVYEQYF.

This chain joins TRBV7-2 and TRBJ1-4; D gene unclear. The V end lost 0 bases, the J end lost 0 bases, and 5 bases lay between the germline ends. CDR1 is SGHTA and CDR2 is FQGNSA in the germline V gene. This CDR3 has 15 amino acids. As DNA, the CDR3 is TGTGCCAGCAGCTTAGCGGGCGCAACTAATGAAAAACTGTTTTTT. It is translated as CASSLAGATNEKLFF.